Below, 19 T cell receptor beta chains from the same sample are listed, as sequenced in a study of human T cells and chemical hapten exposure. MiXCR was run by TCRdb on the RACE reads, yielding one entry per CDR3 protein. The repertoire holds around 260,000 distinct CDR3 sequences, with about 9% as singletons. Documented time point: pre-sensitization, week 0. Treatment specified: therapeutic diphenylcyclopropenone sensitization with weekly scalp DPC. The sample here was whole blood, taken in connection with sensitization to the hapten diphenylcyclopropenone (DPC). The receptors stem from a woman in her 40s with alopecia areata. Some clones in this sample may be carry-over from other donors' samples.

The gene calls are TRBV5-1 and TRBJ2-7, with a possible D match to TRBD2 (6 bases). The germline V gene encodes CDR1 SGHRS and CDR2 YFSETQ. This CDR3 spans 14 amino acids. Trimming left V 0 bases short and J 2 bases short, with 9 bases between. CDR3 loop: CASSLAAGTYEQYF. The CDR3 DNA reads TGCGCCAGCAGCTTGGCGGCGGGGACCTACGAGCAGTACTTC. The full variable domain, in which reference TRBV5-1 and TRBJ2-7 provide the parts outside the CDR3, is KAGVTQTPRYLIKTRGQQVTLSCSPISGHRSVSWYQQTPGQGLQFLFEYFSETQRNKGNFPGRFSGRQFSNSRSEMNVSTLELGDSALYLCASSLAAGTYEQYFGPGTRLTVT.

V and J are TRBV6-2 or TRBV6-3 and TRBJ2-7; TRBD1 aligns across 10 bases. V shed 8 bases and J 7 bases; nucleotides not matched to a gene: 14. Germline lookup yields CDR1 MNHEY and CDR2 SVGEGT. This CDR3 has 15 residues. CDR3 nucleotides: TGTGCCAGCTCGGGCCCGGGACAGGGGTCCCTGGAGCAGTACTTC. Residues: CASSGPGQGSLEQYF.

This clonotype was counted a few times. The chain is built from TRBV10-3 and TRBJ1-4; no clear D gene. Germline CDR1 ENHRY, CDR2 SYGVKD. The V end lost 2 bases, the J end lost 8 bases, and 12 bases lay between the germline ends. The CDR3 spans 14 residues. The CDR3 DNA reads as TGTGCCATCAGTGAGAAGGAGGGCGGAGAAAAACTGTTTTTT. Protein: CAISEKEGGEKLFF.

The rearrangement joins TRBV9 to TRBJ2-2; D not certain. Germline V CDR1 and CDR2: SGDLS, YYNGEE. V lost 0 bases and J 2 bases, leaving 8 bases between the germline ends. The CDR3 covers 15 residues. In DNA, the CDR3 is TGTGCCAGCAGCGTAGACAGCCACAACACCGGGGAGCTGTTTTTT. Translation: CASSVDSHNTGELFF.

V usage is TRBV29-1 and J usage is TRBJ2-5; 7 nucleotides match TRBD2. TRBJ2-1 matches the DNA end more closely, so the J call is doubtful. Germline V gene data show CDR1 as SQVTM and CDR2 as ANQGSEA. There are 14 residues in the CDR3. For the CDR3, the DNA is TGCAGCGTAGGGGACTACCGGGCCCAAGAGACCCAGTTCTTC. Protein: CSVGDYRAQETQFF.

This clonotype was observed a few times. The V and J genes are TRBV27 and TRBJ2-3, with 7 nucleotides matching TRBD1. This CDR3 is 14 amino acids long. The germline CDR1 and CDR2 sequences are MNHEY and SMNVEV (reference sequence). V gave up 6 bases and J gave up 2 bases; unmatched junction bases: 5. Here the CDR3 DNA reads TGTGCCAGCAGAGGACAGGACCTCACAGATACGCAGTATTTT. Protein sequence: CASRGQDLTDTQYF.

This chain uses TRBV9 with TRBJ2-5, with a weak D call TRBD1 (6 bases). Trimming took 6 bases from V and 5 from J, leaving 20 bases between them. The CDR3 contains 15 residues. The germline gives CDR1 SGDLS, CDR2 YYNGEE. The chain's CDR3 is CASNTGTLSMETQYF. As DNA, the CDR3 is TGTGCCAGCAACACCGGGACATTGAGCATGGAGACCCAGTACTTC. The whole variable domain, filled in from reference TRBV9 and TRBJ2-5, reads DSGVTQTPKHLITATGQRVTLRCSPRSGDLSVYWYQQSLDQGLQFLIQYYNGEERAKGNILERFSAQQFPDLHSELNLSSLELGDSALYFCASNTGTLSMETQYFGPGTRLLVL.

In this sample, this clonotype turned up many times. V and J are TRBV10-3 and TRBJ2-1, with 11 bases fitting TRBD2. The V gene's germline CDR1 is ENHRY and CDR2 SYGVKD. This CDR3 is built from 15 residues. J gave up 4 bases and V 3 bases, and 2 bases lay outside the gene matches. CDR3 region: CAISDPSGGYNEQFF. The DNA for the CDR3 is TGTGCCATCAGTGACCCTAGCGGGGGGTACAATGAGCAGTTCTTC.

The chain has TRBV29-1 and TRBJ2-7; 8 nucleotides match TRBD1. V dropped 7 bases and J dropped 6; count of bases not matched to a gene: 8. This CDR3 spans 12 amino acids. Germline lookup yields CDR1 SQVTM and CDR2 ANQGSEA. CDR3: CSAVRTGSEQYF. CDR3 sequence (DNA): TGCAGCGCCGTACGGACAGGGTCCGAGCAGTACTTC.

The rearrangement links TRBV6-1 to TRBJ2-1; TRBD2 is a possible D gene (6 bases). V was trimmed by 3 bases and J by 0 bases, leaving 12 bases between them. This CDR3 is built from 16 residues. CDR1 is MNHNS and CDR2 is SASEGT in the germline V gene. The DNA for the CDR3 is TGTGCCAGCAGTGAGCTAGCGAGTAGCTCCTACAATGAGCAGTTCTTC. As protein: CASSELASSSYNEQFF.

This clonotype has just one count. The chain carries TRBV2 and TRBJ2-2, with D perhaps matching TRBD1 (5 bases). The CDR3 length is 13 residues. Trimming pared 2 bases from V and 6 bases from J, leaving 7 bases between. In germline, CDR1 is SNHLY, CDR2 FYNNEI. The CDR3 DNA reads TGTGCCAGCAGTGAACAGGGATCCGGGGAGCTGTTTTTT. Encoded protein: CASSEQGSGELFF.

This clonotype came up once. A read error may account for a junction end that differs from germline. This chain uses TRBV6-2 or TRBV6-3 with TRBJ2-3; D is undetermined. The germline CDR1 and CDR2 sequences are MNHEY and SVGEGT. This CDR3 has 11 residues. DNA for the CDR3: TGTGCCGGCAGTTACTCAGATACGCAGTATTTT. Amino acids: CAGSYSDTQYF.

In its sample, this clonotype was seen many times. The chain uses TRBV6-5 and TRBJ1-2, with 9 bases fitting TRBD1. Looked up from germline, CDR1 is MNHEY and CDR2 is SVGAGI. This CDR3 spans 13 amino acids. The J segment lost 8 bases and the V segment lost 6 bases, leaving 7 bases of the junction unmatched. The CDR3 DNA reads TGTGCCAGCAGCCCACAGGGGGCGGAAGGCTACACCTTC. This gives the protein CASSPQGAEGYTF.

This clonotype was observed at least ten times. The chain recombines TRBV6-1 with TRBJ2-7, with 10 bases that match TRBD2. This CDR3 is 15 amino acids long. With V trimmed by 1 base and J by 2 bases, 2 bases remained unmatched. Per the germline V gene, CDR1 is MNHNS and CDR2 is SASEGT. The CDR3 protein is CASSEGTSGTYEQYF. CDR3 coding DNA: TGTGCCAGCAGTGAAGGTACTAGCGGGACCTACGAGCAGTACTTC.

This clonotype was observed at least ten times. The J gene is TRBJ1-2, the V gene TRBV4-1; weak D call: TRBD1 (5 bases). Germline V gene data show CDR1 as MGHRA and CDR2 as YSYEKL. Between the trimmed V and J ends, which lost 1 base and 1 base, there was a span of 7 bases. This CDR3 comprises 14 residues. The CDR3 DNA reads as TGCGCCAGCAGCCAAGGGGGCAGTAACTATGGCTACACCTTC. Its protein is CASSQGGSNYGYTF.

The CDR3 reads CASSYEFGFAGPTADTQYF. CDR3 nucleotides: TGTGCCAGCAGTTACGAGTTCGGGTTTGCAGGGCCCACCGCAGATACGCAGTATTTT. The chain is built from TRBV6-2 or TRBV6-3 and TRBJ2-3; D is possibly TRBD1 (5 bases). Trimming took 2 bases from V and 4 from J, leaving 25 bases between them. The CDR3 is 19 residues long. CDR1 is MNHEY, CDR2 SVGEGT, per germline.

This chain uses TRBV12-3 or TRBV12-4 with TRBJ2-7; D not certain. The CDR3 has 13 residues. With 5 bases removed from V and 0 bases from J, the gap between germline ends came to 8 bases. CDR3: CASSRLSSYEQYF. CDR3 DNA sequence: TGTGCCAGCAGTCGACTGTCCTCCTACGAGCAGTACTTC.

The chain is built from TRBV2 and TRBJ1-6; 7 bases align to TRBD1. Germline assignment: CDR1 SNHLY and CDR2 FYNNEI. The CDR3 has 13 residues. V shed 6 bases and J 13 bases; nucleotides not matched to a gene: 9. CDR3 bases: TGTGCCAGCAGGTCGGAGACAGGGAAGCCCCTCCACTTT. Protein sequence: CASRSETGKPLHF.

This clonotype has more than one count but fewer than ten. This chain uses TRBV20-1 with TRBJ2-3, with a weak D call TRBD2 (6 bases). Germline lookup yields CDR1 DFQATT and CDR2 SNEGSKA (reference sequence). This CDR3 comprises 11 residues. The germline V and J ends were trimmed by 3 bases and 14 bases, with 15 bases remaining between them. The CDR3 DNA follows: TGCAGTGCTAGGGACCCAAGGGGACTGTATTTT. Translation gives CSARDPRGLYF.